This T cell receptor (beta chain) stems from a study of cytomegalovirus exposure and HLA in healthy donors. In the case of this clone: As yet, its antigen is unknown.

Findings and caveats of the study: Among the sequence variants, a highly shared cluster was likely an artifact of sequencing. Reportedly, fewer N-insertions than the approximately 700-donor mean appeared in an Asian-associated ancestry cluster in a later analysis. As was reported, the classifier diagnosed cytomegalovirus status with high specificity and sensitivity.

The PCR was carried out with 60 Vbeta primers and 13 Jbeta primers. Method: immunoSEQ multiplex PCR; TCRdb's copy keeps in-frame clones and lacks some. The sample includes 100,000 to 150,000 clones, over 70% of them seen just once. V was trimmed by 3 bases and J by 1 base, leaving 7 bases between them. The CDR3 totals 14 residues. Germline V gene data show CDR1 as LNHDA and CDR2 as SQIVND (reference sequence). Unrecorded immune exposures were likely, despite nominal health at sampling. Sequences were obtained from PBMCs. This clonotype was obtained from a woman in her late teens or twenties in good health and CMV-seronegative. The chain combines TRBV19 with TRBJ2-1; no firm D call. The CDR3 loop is CASSMLSSYNEQFF. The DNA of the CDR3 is TGTGCCAGTAGTATGCTTAGTTCCTACAATGAGCAGTTCTTC.